These T cell receptor beta chains were read from a single sample in a study of cytomegalovirus exposure and HLA in healthy donors. Clones were sequenced by immunoSEQ multiplex PCR, and TCRdb holds only the in-frame ones, with some missing. The sample gives 70,000 to 75,000 clones, just under 95% of which show up once; approximately 3% is in the top ten. Material: PBMCs. These TCRs come from a woman aged 18 to 35 in good health and CMV-seropositive. CDR3s include the opening cysteine and the closing phenylalanine or tryptophan. D genes are given only for firm matches. Where a row states a size, it is once, few, many or the class of an expanded clone; other rows omit it.

>.|TRBD2|16|TRBJ2-1|TRBV6-4
TGTGCCAGCAGTGACTCTGGGACTAGCGGCTACAATGAGCAGTTCTTC
CASSDSGTSGYNEQFF
>.|.|15|TRBJ1-2|TRBV7-2
TGTGCCAGCAGCTTAGTTAGGGGCCCAAACTATGGCTACACCTTC
CASSLVRGPNYGYTF
>.|.|17|TRBJ1-1|TRBV6-1
TGTGCCAGCAGTGAAAGGACAGTGCGGGGGTGGAACACTGAAGCTTTCTTT
CASSERTVRGWNTEAFF
>.|.|14|TRBJ2-5|TRBV30
TGTGCCTGGAGTCTCGGACTAAACCAAGAGACCCAGTACTTC
CAWSLGLNQETQYF
>.|.|16|TRBJ1-4|TRBV2
TGTGCCAGCAGCACCCGGCGGGGGGGAAGTAATGAAAAACTGTTTTTT
CASSTRRGGSNEKLFF
>.|.|11|TRBJ1-2|TRBV19
TGTGCCAGTAGTATGGGGGCTGGCTACACCTTC
CASSMGAGYTF
>.|.|13|TRBJ1-4|TRBV6-6
TGTGCCAGCAGTTCGGCAGGGCCACCTGGACTGTTTTTT
CASSSAGPPGLFF
>once|.|13|TRBJ2-3|TRBV29-1
TGCAGCGGCACTTCCACTCCCTCGGATACGCAGTATTTT
CSGTSTPSDTQYF
>.|TRBD2|16|TRBJ2-1|TRBV19
TGTGCCAGCTCACAGAGAGCGGGAGGTGGGTACAATGAGCAGTTCTTC
CASSQRAGGGYNEQFF
>once|.|13|TRBJ2-7|TRBV7-3
TGTGCCAGCAGTAAAGGACAGTTCTACGAGCAGTACTTC
CASSKGQFYEQYF
>.|.|15|TRBJ1-2|TRBV5-4
TGTGCCAGCAGCTTGGTTACGGGGACTAACTATGGCTACACCTTC
CASSLVTGTNYGYTF
>once|TRBD2|15|TRBJ2-7|TRBV28
TGTGCCAGCAGTCACACTAGCGGGAGAGGGTACGAGCAGTACTTC
CASSHTSGRGYEQYF
>.|TRBD2|15|TRBJ2-5|TRBV6-5
TGTGCCAGCAGCGATGCTAGCGGTATCCAAGAGACCCAGTACTTC
CASSDASGIQETQYF
>.|.|13|TRBJ1-2|TRBV27
TGTGCCAGCAGTTTATCGATCGGCTATGGCTACACCTTC
CASSLSIGYGYTF
>once|.|15|TRBJ1-2|TRBV5-1
TGCGCCAGCAGCTTGGTGGTGGGAGAGTCCTATGGCTACACCTTC
CASSLVVGESYGYTF
>once|TRBD1|16|TRBJ2-3|TRBV28
TGTGCCAGCAGTTTACCGGGACAGGGGGCGCGAGATACGCAGTATTTT
CASSLPGQGARDTQYF
>.|.|13|TRBJ2-7|TRBV6-5
TGTGCCAGCAGTAACATACGCTCCTACGAGCAGTACTTC
CASSNIRSYEQYF
>.|TRBD1|16|TRBJ1-2|TRBV12-5
TGTGCTAGTGGTTTGGACGCCGGGACAGGGGGTTATGGCTACACCTTC
CASGLDAGTGGYGYTF
>.|.|14|TRBJ2-7|TRBV27
TGTGCCAGCAGTAGGGGCGATCTTACCTACGAGCAGTACTTC
CASSRGDLTYEQYF
>.|.|13|TRBJ2-2|TRBV9
TGTGCCAGCAGCGTACGGGTAGGCGGGGAGCTGTTTTTT
CASSVRVGGELFF
>.|.|17|TRBJ2-6|TRBV27
TGTGCCAGCAGGTCGAAGGGACATAGCTCTGGGGCCAACGTCCTGACTTTC
CASRSKGHSSGANVLTF
>once|.|14|TRBJ2-5|TRBV14
TGTGCCAGCAGCCAAGACCAGGGTAGGGAGACCCAGTACTTC
CASSQDQGRETQYF
>.|.|16|TRBJ2-3|TRBV4-1
TGCGCCAGCAGCCAAGGGTTGGGGGCGAATACAGATACGCAGTATTTT
CASSQGLGANTDTQYF
>.|.|11|TRBJ2-7|TRBV6-5
TGTGCCAGCAGTACAGGGTACGAGCAGTACTTC
CASSTGYEQYF
>.|TRBD1|14|TRBJ2-7|TRBV10-3
TGTGCCATCACCGCCGGGACAGGGGGCTACGAGCAGTACTTC
CAITAGTGGYEQYF
>.|TRBD1|14|TRBJ1-2|TRBV4-1
TGCGCCAGCAGCCAGACAGGGTGGGGTTATAGCTACACCTTC
CASSQTGWGYSYTF
>.|.|13|TRBJ1-3|TRBV6-1
TGTGCCAGCACCGAATCAGGGGCGGACACCATATATTTT
CASTESGADTIYF
>.|.|15|TRBJ2-7|TRBV6-1
TGTGCCAGCAGTGAACACCTCACAGGGATCTACGAGCAGTACTTC
CASSEHLTGIYEQYF
>.|.|16|TRBJ2-1|TRBV2
TGTGCCAGCAGTTATCTGGGGGGGGCTGTTCTCAATGAGCAGTTCTTC
CASSYLGGAVLNEQFF
>.|TRBD2|20|TRBJ2-2|TRBV7-6
TGTGCCAGCAGCCCTGAACCGACTAGCGGGAGAGCCAGGGCCACCGGGGAGCTGTTTTTT
CASSPEPTSGRARATGELFF
>.|TRBD1|18|TRBJ2-5|TRBV7-3
TGTGCCAGCAGCTTAAACCCCCAGGGGGCGCTTTCCCAAGAGACCCAGTACTTC
CASSLNPQGALSQETQYF
>.|.|15|TRBJ2-3|TRBV11-2
TGTGCCAGCAGCCGTAACTCTAGAGACACAGATACGCAGTATTTT
CASSRNSRDTDTQYF
>.|TRBD2|14|TRBJ2-7|TRBV2
TGTGCCAGCTGGAGCGGGAACCCCCCCTACGAGCAGTACTTC
CASWSGNPPYEQYF
>.|TRBD1|15|TRBJ1-3|TRBV6-5
TGTGCCAGCAGGCCCGACAGGGGTCCTGGAAACACCATATATTTT
CASRPDRGPGNTIYF
>.|TRBD2|16|TRBJ2-1|TRBV7-9
TGTGCCAGCAGTCGTGTCGTAGCGGGGGCCTACAATGAGCAGTTCTTC
CASSRVVAGAYNEQFF
>.|TRBD2|18|TRBJ2-2|TRBV19
TGTGCCAGTAGTATATCTCTAGCGGGGGGGCTTAGGGCCGGGGAGCTGTTTTTT
CASSISLAGGLRAGELFF
>.|.|15|TRBJ2-3|TRBV6-5
TGTGCCAGCAGTTTATCCGGGAACTTAGGAGATACGCAGTATTTT
CASSLSGNLGDTQYF
>.|.|13|TRBJ1-2|TRBV14
TGTGCCAGCAGCCAAGTTGCCGGTGCCGGCTACACCTTC
CASSQVAGAGYTF
>.|.|11|TRBJ2-5|TRBV20-1
TGCAGTGCTCAAAACCAAGAGACCCAGTACTTC
CSAQNQETQYF
>.|TRBD2|15|TRBJ2-7|TRBV6-5
TGTGCCAGCAGTTATGCTAGCGGTTTAGACTACGAGCAGTACTTC
CASSYASGLDYEQYF
>.|.|16|TRBJ1-4|TRBV19
TGTGCCAGTAGTAGCCGGGAGGAGGGATTGAATGAAAAACTGTTTTTT
CASSSREEGLNEKLFF